Presented here are 32 T cell receptor beta chains from one specimen sequenced in a study of cytomegalovirus exposure and HLA in healthy donors. Measured with immunoSEQ multiplex PCR; TCRdb has only the in-frame clones, and not every one. The sample records fewer than 250,000 clones, approximately 90% being singletons. Sequences were obtained from PBMCs. All receptors come from a man aged 18 to 29 in good health and CMV-seronegative.

The rearrangement joins TRBV2 to TRBJ2-6; TRBD2 matches 11 bases. Germline lookup yields CDR1 SNHLY and CDR2 FYNNEI. The CDR3 totals 16 residues. Unmatched junction bases numbered 5, after V lost 10 bases and J lost 0 bases. The CDR3 reads CAIPGLAASGANVLTF. The CDR3 DNA reads TGTGCCATCCCGGGACTAGCGGCCTCTGGGGCCAACGTCCTGACTTTC.

The gene calls are TRBV27 and TRBJ2-3; 10 bases map to TRBD1. This CDR3 has 14 amino acids. Germline V gene lookup returns CDR1 MNHEY and CDR2 SMNVEV (reference sequence). After removal of 7 bases from V and 4 bases from J, the junction contained 5 bases not matched to a gene. CDR3 region: CASKLGQGSDTQYF. CDR3 DNA: TGTGCCAGCAAGCTGGGACAGGGGTCAGATACGCAGTATTTT.

The gene calls are TRBV9 and TRBJ2-1; 8 positions match TRBD2. V was clipped by 3 bases and J by 7 bases; unmatched bases: 9. Germline loops: CDR1 SGDLS, CDR2 YYNGEE. The CDR3 is 15 residues long. CDR3 region: CASSGTSGSLNEQFF. CDR3 nucleotide sequence: TGTGCCAGCAGCGGTACTAGCGGCTCGCTGAATGAGCAGTTCTTC.

The chain is built from TRBV6-5 and TRBJ1-2; TRBD1 aligns across 7 bases. This CDR3 has 15 residues. Germline-derived CDR1 and CDR2 are MNHEY and SVGAGI. With V trimmed by 6 bases and J by 4 bases, 11 bases remained unmatched. CDR3 coding DNA: TGTGCCAGCAGCCCCTTAGGACAGGACTCCTATGGCTACACCTTC. Protein sequence: CASSPLGQDSYGYTF.

This rearrangement joins TRBV6-7 to TRBJ2-2; D possibly corresponds to TRBD1 (5 bases). TRBV6-7 is marked as an open reading frame, function uncertain. The CDR3 runs 16 residues. V was trimmed by 5 bases and J by 4 bases, leaving 17 bases between them. The CDR3 DNA reads as TGTGCCAGCAGTCCCAACTCAGGGCTGGCCACCGGGGAGCTGTTTTTT. Translating it yields CASSPNSGLATGELFF.

The chain joins TRBV7-9 to TRBJ2-3; 10 bases are shared with TRBD1. V shed 5 bases, J shed 2 bases, and the junction held 7 bases outside the gene matches. This CDR3 has 16 amino acids. Germline assignment: CDR1 SEHNR and CDR2 FQNEAQ (reference sequence). CDR3 nucleotides: TGTGCCAGCAGCGGAATGACAGGGGGCCCCACAGATACGCAGTATTTT. It encodes CASSGMTGGPTDTQYF.

The rearrangement joins TRBV9 to TRBJ2-4; D may be TRBD2 (6 bases). The CDR3 has 13 amino acids. The germline V gene encodes CDR1 SGDLS and CDR2 YYNGEE. Trimming pared 5 bases from V and 9 bases from J, leaving 15 bases between. CDR3 sequence: CASSSVEAGIQYF. CDR3 nucleotide sequence: TGTGCCAGCAGTTCCGTTGAAGCGGGCATTCAGTACTTC.

This chain links TRBV5-1 with TRBJ2-1, with 15 bases that match TRBD2. CDR1 and CDR2 from the germline V gene are SGHRS and YFSETQ. Trimming removed 0 bases from V and 8 bases from J; junction bases left unmatched: 12. The CDR3 runs to 19 residues. CDR3 region: CASSLVPAGTSGGSDEQFF. In nucleotides, the CDR3 is TGCGCCAGCAGCTTGGTCCCGGCTGGGACTAGCGGGGGGTCGGATGAGCAGTTCTTC.

The rearrangement uses TRBV19 and TRBJ1-5; possibly TRBD1 for D (6 bases). The CDR3 runs to 14 residues. Germline assignment: CDR1 LNHDA and CDR2 SQIVND (reference sequence). V dropped 5 bases and J dropped 6 bases, with 14 bases sitting between them. The CDR3, as DNA: TGTGCCAGTAGTCACGGCAGGGGACGTCAGCCCCAGCATTTT. This sequence encodes CASSHGRGRQPQHF.

The rearrangement uses TRBV19 and TRBJ1-3; no definite D call. The CDR3 is 15 amino acids. The germline V and J ends were trimmed by 2 bases and 2 bases, with 10 bases remaining between them. Germline V gene lookup returns CDR1 LNHDA and CDR2 SQIVND (reference sequence). CDR3 in amino acids: CASSISAVTGNTIYF. In DNA, the CDR3 is TGTGCCAGTAGTATAAGTGCAGTGACTGGAAACACCATATATTTT.

The chain has TRBV29-1 and TRBJ1-5, with TRBD1 matching 12 bases. In germline, CDR1 is SQVTM, CDR2 ANQGSEA. The J segment lost 6 bases and the V segment lost 6 bases, leaving 9 bases of the junction unmatched. There are 15 residues in the CDR3. In DNA, the CDR3 is TGCAGCGTGGCACCGGGACAGGGGGCCGGTCAGCCCCAGCATTTT. The encoded protein is CSVAPGQGAGQPQHF.

This chain links TRBV5-4 with TRBJ1-1; tentatively, D is TRBD1 (5 bases). The CDR3 loop spans 13 amino acids. V was clipped by 8 bases and J by 0 bases, with 11 bases between them. CDR1 and CDR2 from the germline V gene are SGHNT and YYREEE (reference sequence). The CDR3: CASTGGMNTEAFF. Written as DNA, the CDR3 is TGTGCCAGTACGGGGGGGATGAACACTGAAGCTTTCTTT.

The sample holds one count of this clone. The V and J genes are TRBV4-3 and TRBJ2-7; D unclear. The CDR3 runs to 15 residues. The germline gives CDR1 LGHNA, CDR2 YSLEER. V lost 0 bases and J 1 base, leaving 10 bases between the germline ends. The CDR3 region is CASSQDFPSSYEQYF. The CDR3 bases are TGCGCCAGCAGCCAAGATTTCCCTTCTTCCTACGAGCAGTACTTC.

The genes are TRBV7-8 and TRBJ2-1; no clear D. The germline V gene has CDR1 SGHVS and CDR2 FQNEAQ. The CDR3 loop spans 11 amino acids. V lost 4 bases and J lost 6, with 4 bases in between. CDR3 sequence (DNA): TGTGCCAGCAGCTCTTTCAATGAGCAGTTCTTC. Encoded protein: CASSSFNEQFF.

A remark on this clone: The junction does not match germline at one end; this may be a read error. The chain combines TRBV9 with TRBJ2-3, with a tentative D call TRBD2 (5 bases). The CDR3 extends over 14 amino acids. Looked up from germline, CDR1 is SGDLS and CDR2 is YYNGEE. The CDR3 loop reads CASSVEASIDTQYF. The CDR3 coding sequence is TGTGCCAGCAGCGTAGAAGCTAGCATAGATACGCAGTATTTT. Full variable domain (rest looked up from reference TRBV9 and TRBJ2-3): DSGVTQTPKHLITATGQRVTLRCSPRSGDLSVYWYQQSLDQGLQFLIQYYNGEERAKGNILERFSAQQFPDLHSELNLSSLELGDSALYFCASSVEASIDTQYFGPGTRLTVL.

The chain is built from TRBV6-1 and TRBJ2-6; possible D gene TRBD1, 6 bases. Trimming took off 6 bases at V and 3 bases at J, with 9 bases between the two ends. Germline V gene sequence: CDR1 MNHNS, CDR2 SASEGT. The CDR3 has 14 residues. The CDR3 spells CASSAGDGANVLTF. The CDR3 DNA reads TGTGCCAGCAGCGCAGGGGATGGGGCCAACGTCCTGACTTTC.

The genes are TRBV27 and TRBJ2-3; 7 nucleotides line up with TRBD2. Germline V gives CDR1 MNHEY, CDR2 SMNVEV (reference sequence). There are 14 residues in the CDR3. The J segment lost 7 bases and the V segment lost 2 bases, leaving 6 bases of the junction unmatched. CDR3 nucleotide sequence: TGTGCCAGCAGTTTACGGGGACTAATAAATACGCAGTATTTT. Translating gives CASSLRGLINTQYF.

The sample holds one count of this clone. The gene calls are TRBV28 and TRBJ1-5; D might be TRBD1 (5 bases). The CDR3 totals 16 residues. In germline, CDR1 is MDHEN, CDR2 SYDVKM. With 5 bases removed from V and 0 bases from J, the gap between germline ends came to 14 bases. The CDR3 reads CASSPARRGSNQPQHF. CDR3 coding DNA: TGTGCCAGCAGTCCCGCCCGAAGGGGTAGCAATCAGCCCCAGCATTTT.

The genes are TRBV7-2 and TRBJ2-1; no reliable D call. V was shortened by 5 bases and J by 8 bases, with 13 bases between the two germline ends. This CDR3 is built from 13 residues. The V gene's germline CDR1 is SGHTA and CDR2 FQGNSA. The DNA of the CDR3 is TGTGCCAGCAGCCCTCACTCCGATTATGAGCAGTTCTTC. It encodes CASSPHSDYEQFF.

This chain uses TRBV11-2 with TRBJ2-7; 9 positions agree with TRBD2. CDR3 size: 16 residues. The J segment lost 0 bases and the V segment lost 4 bases, leaving 7 bases of the junction unmatched. Germline assignment: CDR1 SGHAT and CDR2 FQNNGV. The CDR3 reads CASSSQLAGRSYEQYF. The CDR3 bases are TGTGCCAGCAGCTCCCAACTAGCGGGCCGCTCCTACGAGCAGTACTTC.

The V call is TRBV10-2, the J call TRBJ1-6; weak D call: TRBD1 (5 bases). Germline lookup yields CDR1 WSHSY and CDR2 SAAADI. The V and J ends lost 3 bases and 9 bases respectively, with 12 bases between them. This CDR3 is 14 amino acids long. DNA for the CDR3: TGCGCCAGCAGTGATCAGGGCCCCGGTTCACCCCTCCACTTT. It encodes CASSDQGPGSPLHF.

The chain has TRBV6-1 and TRBJ1-2, with 10 bases that match TRBD1. V lost 4 bases and J lost 8; bases outside the gene matches: 10. Germline V gene lookup returns CDR1 MNHNS and CDR2 SASEGT. There are 15 residues in the CDR3. In DNA, the CDR3 is TGTGCCAGCAGTGCTTCAACGACAGGGGGCCGGGGCTACACCTTC. It specifies CASSASTTGGRGYTF.

On this clone itself: The identical CDR3 is also encoded by other nucleotide sequences in the sample. The CDR3 is CASSLSPGSGANVLTF. The CDR3 coding sequence is TGTGCCAGCAGTTTATCCCCAGGGTCCGGGGCCAACGTCCTGACTTTC. The chain recombines TRBV27 with TRBJ2-6; tentatively, D is TRBD1 (5 bases). The CDR3 extends over 16 amino acids. Trimming left V 0 bases short and J 4 bases short, with 10 bases between. From germline, CDR1 is MNHEY and CDR2 SMNVEV (reference sequence).

The count of this clone is one. CDR3 loop: CASSRGGFAEGQPQHF. CDR3 coding DNA: TGTGCCAGCTCCCGAGGGGGCTTTGCGGAAGGTCAGCCCCAGCATTTT. V and J are TRBV6-4 and TRBJ1-5; 7 nucleotides match TRBD1. The germline V gene has CDR1 MRHNA and CDR2 SNTAGT. The CDR3 has 16 residues. Trimming cost V 8 bases and J 6 bases; bases outside gene matches: 16.

The chain couples TRBV6-4 to TRBJ1-1; no clear D gene. From germline, CDR1 is MRHNA and CDR2 SNTAGT. The CDR3 runs to 13 residues. V was shortened by 2 bases and J by 4 bases, with 8 bases between the two germline ends. The CDR3, as DNA: TGTGCCAGCAGTGACGTATACGGCACTGAAGCTTTCTTT. The encoded protein is CASSDVYGTEAFF.

The chain employs TRBV7-2 and TRBJ2-1; D gene ambiguous. Germline CDR1 reads SGHTA; CDR2 reads FQGNSA. CDR3 length: 15 amino acids. V lost 0 bases, J lost 6 bases, and 12 bases lay in between. The CDR3 region has the DNA TGTGCCAGCAGCTTAGCCTCATTTAGTGGCAATGAGCAGTTCTTC. Translation gives CASSLASFSGNEQFF.

The rearrangement joins TRBV28 to TRBJ2-7, with D tentatively TRBD2 (5 bases). Germline V CDR1 and CDR2: MDHEN, SYDVKM. V was cut by 7 bases and J by 4 bases, with 8 bases left in between. The CDR3 consists of 11 residues. The CDR3 DNA reads as TGTGCCAGCATTGAGGGTTACGAGCAGTACTTC. It codes for CASIEGYEQYF.

V gene TRBV13 combines with J gene TRBJ1-6; 9 nucleotides align to TRBD1. Germline V gene lookup returns CDR1 PRHDT and CDR2 FYEKMQ (reference sequence). V shed 5 bases and J 9 bases; nucleotides not matched to a gene: 8. The CDR3 runs 15 residues. The CDR3 sequence is CASSVTGGRGSPLHF. CDR3 sequence (DNA): TGTGCCAGCAGCGTGACAGGGGGGAGAGGTTCACCCCTCCACTTT.

The chain has TRBV5-1 and TRBJ2-1; D possibly corresponds to TRBD1 (6 bases). Trimming left V 4 bases short and J 1 base short, with 15 bases between. The germline CDR1 and CDR2 sequences are SGHRS and YFSETQ. This CDR3 spans 16 amino acids. The CDR3 region is CASSPTGHTSYNEQFF. The CDR3 bases are TGCGCCAGCAGCCCGACAGGACATACTTCCTACAATGAGCAGTTCTTC.

The chain uses TRBV11-2 and TRBJ2-5; the D gene is possibly TRBD2 (5 bases). Trimming shortened V by 1 base and J by 5 bases, and 14 bases separated the two germline ends. This CDR3 spans 15 amino acids. Germline loops: CDR1 SGHAT, CDR2 FQNNGV. The CDR3 DNA follows: TGTGCCAGCAGCTTAGGGGAGTGGGTGGAGGAGACCCAGTACTTC. This codes for CASSLGEWVEETQYF.

The genes are TRBV7-8 and TRBJ2-7; tentative D call: TRBD2 (6 bases). Trimming shortened V by 2 bases and J by 0 bases, and 17 bases separated the two germline ends. This CDR3 is built from 17 residues. Germline-derived CDR1 and CDR2 are SGHVS and FQNEAQ. The CDR3 bases are TGTGCCAGCAGCTTATTAGGGGACTCACTTACCTCCTACGAGCAGTACTTC. Its protein product is CASSLLGDSLTSYEQYF.

V and J are TRBV2 and TRBJ2-7; D perhaps matches TRBD2 (6 bases). The CDR3 contains 14 residues. Germline V gene sequence: CDR1 SNHLY, CDR2 FYNNEI. V lost 4 bases and J lost 1, with 11 bases in between. This CDR3 reads CASSVDGGSYEQYF. As DNA, the CDR3 is TGTGCCAGCAGTGTGGATGGGGGGTCCTACGAGCAGTACTTC.